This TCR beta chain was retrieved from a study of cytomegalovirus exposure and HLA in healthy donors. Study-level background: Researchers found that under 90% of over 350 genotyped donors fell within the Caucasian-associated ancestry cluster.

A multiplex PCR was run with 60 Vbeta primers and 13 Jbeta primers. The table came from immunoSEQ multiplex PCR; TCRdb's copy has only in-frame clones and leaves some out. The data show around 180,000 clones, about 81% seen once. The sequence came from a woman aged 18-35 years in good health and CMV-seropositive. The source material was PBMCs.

CDR3 sequence: CASSYSLHSTYEQYF. For the CDR3, the DNA is TGTGCCAGCAGTTACTCTTTGCACTCTACCTACGAGCAGTACTTC. The rearrangement links TRBV6-5 to TRBJ2-5; D unresolved. The DNA end favors TRBJ2-7, so the J call may be wrong. The CDR3 sequence is 15 residues long. Germline V gene sequence: CDR1 MNHEY, CDR2 SVGAGI.